Shown below are 7 T cell receptor beta chains from a single sample sequenced in a study of graft-versus-host responses after intestinal transplantation. Generated by immunoSEQ multiplex PCR, the TCRdb table keeps only in-frame clones and is missing some. The table shows some 24,000 clones, with 80% to 90% occurring only once. Sequenced here: PBMCs, sampled 463 days after intestinal transplant. The source of these receptors is a human patient who received an intestinal transplant, so some T cells may come from the graft donor.

A single count supports this clone. The genes are TRBV4-1 and TRBJ2-7, with no clear D. CDR3 length: 16 residues. Trimming stripped 0 bases from V and 2 bases from J, with 14 bases between. Per the germline V gene, CDR1 is MGHRA and CDR2 is YSYEKL. The CDR3 region is CASSQDPVGWAYEQYF. The CDR3 coding sequence is TGCGCCAGCAGCCAAGATCCCGTTGGATGGGCCTACGAGCAGTACTTC.

V and J are TRBV30 and TRBJ2-2; D unresolved. Germline-derived CDR1 and CDR2 are GTSNPN and SVGIG (reference sequence). CDR3 length equals 12 residues. V was cut by 5 bases and J by 1 base, with 5 bases left in between. As DNA, the CDR3 is TGTGCCTGGGGGAAGAACACCGGGGAGCTGTTTTTT. This gives the protein CAWGKNTGELFF.

This clone was observed a single time. The chain employs TRBV19 and TRBJ2-7; D is possibly TRBD1 or TRBD2 (5 bases each). The CDR3 is 15 residues long. Trimming removed 2 bases from V and 2 bases from J, with 13 bases in between. The germline V gene encodes CDR1 LNHDA and CDR2 SQIVND (reference sequence). CDR3 nucleotide sequence: TGTGCCAGTAGTATAAAGAGAGGGGCCGCCTACGAGCAGTACTTC. This sequence encodes CASSIKRGAAYEQYF.

J is TRBJ2-2 and V is TRBV6-5; the D gene could be TRBD1 or TRBD2 (5 bases each). Trimming took 2 bases from V and 5 from J, leaving 12 bases between them. The CDR3 consists of 15 residues. The germline V gene has CDR1 MNHEY and CDR2 SVGAGI. Written as DNA, the CDR3 is TGTGCCAGCAGTTACGGGGACGGACCGACCGGGGAGCTGTTTTTT. Protein: CASSYGDGPTGELFF.

The V gene is TRBV4-1, the J gene TRBJ1-1; the match to TRBD1 covers 7 bases. J lost 4 bases, V lost 1 base, and 6 bases had no gene match. The CDR3 contains 15 residues. Germline V gene lookup returns CDR1 MGHRA and CDR2 YSYEKL. The CDR3 nucleotides are TGCGCCAGCAGCCAAGGAGACAGGGTCGGCACTGAAGCTTTCTTT. It yields the protein CASSQGDRVGTEAFF.

This sequence joins TRBV18 and TRBJ1-3; no clear D gene. V lost 2 bases, J lost 1 base, and 3 bases lay in between. The V gene's germline CDR1 is KGHSH and CDR2 LQKENI. The CDR3 totals 13 residues. CDR3 protein: CASSPGSGNTIYF. DNA for the CDR3: TGTGCCAGCTCACCAGGGTCTGGAAACACCATATATTTT.

The chain recombines TRBV19 with TRBJ2-7, with TRBD1 as a possible D gene (5 bases). The germline V gene encodes CDR1 LNHDA and CDR2 SQIVND (reference sequence). V dropped 3 bases and J dropped 2 bases, with 8 bases sitting between them. CDR3 length equals 13 residues. The CDR3 sequence is CASSIAGPYEQYF. The DNA for the CDR3 is TGTGCCAGTAGTATTGCAGGGCCCTACGAGCAGTACTTC.